This passage covers 23 T cell receptor beta chains from one sample sequenced in a study of blood T cell repertoires in COVID-19. TCRdb keeps only in-frame clones here, not all; method: immunoSEQ multiplex PCR. The table records 150,000 to 250,000 clones, roughly 83% of them present only once. Input material: peripheral blood. The receptors originated from a woman between 35 and 50 years old with COVID-19, enrolled during active disease.

The V gene is TRBV4-3, the J gene TRBJ1-1; D not certain. From germline, CDR1 is LGHNA and CDR2 YSLEER. The CDR3 has 13 residues. Trimming removed 5 bases at V and 1 base at J, with 8 bases between. The DNA of the CDR3 is TGCGCCAGCAGCGCTTACAGGAACACTGAAGCTTTCTTT. It translates to CASSAYRNTEAFF.

The rearrangement joins TRBV28 to TRBJ2-2; tentative D call: TRBD2 (5 bases). Germline-derived CDR1 and CDR2 are MDHEN and SYDVKM. Trimming pared 6 bases from V and 6 bases from J, leaving 5 bases between. CDR3 length: 11 amino acids. The CDR3 DNA reads as TGTGCCAGCAGCGGGGCCGGGGAGCTGTTTTTT. Protein product: CASSGAGELFF.

The chain combines TRBV30 with TRBJ1-1; D is ambiguous. Trimming removed 4 bases from V and 7 bases from J, with 13 bases in between. Germline V gene lookup returns CDR1 GTSNPN and CDR2 SVGIG (reference sequence). This CDR3 is 12 amino acids long. The CDR3 coding sequence is TGTGCCTGGACAATAACGACTGTTGAAGCTTTCTTT. Translating it yields CAWTITTVEAFF.

The sample holds many counts of this clone. The sample carries other DNA sequences with the same CDR3. This rearrangement joins TRBV6-5 to TRBJ1-1, with 7 bases lining up with TRBD1. The junction had 4 bases not matched to a gene; V was cut back by 4 bases and J by 2 bases. This CDR3 contains 14 residues. Germline CDR1 MNHEY, CDR2 SVGAGI. CDR3 amino acids: CASSSRTGNTEAFF. CDR3 bases: TGTGCCAGCAGTTCCAGGACAGGCAACACTGAAGCTTTCTTT.

The J gene is TRBJ2-6, the V gene TRBV6-1; no clear D. The germline V gene has CDR1 MNHNS and CDR2 SASEGT. The CDR3 sequence is 16 residues long. V lost 4 bases and J 2 bases, leaving 12 bases between the germline ends. CDR3 loop: CASSGGSGTGANVLTF. The CDR3 nucleotides are TGTGCCAGCAGTGGTGGTTCAGGCACTGGGGCCAACGTCCTGACTTTC.

V and J are TRBV2 and TRBJ1-1; 10 nucleotides match TRBD1. Germline V gene data show CDR1 as SNHLY and CDR2 as FYNNEI. Germline trimming cut 6 bases from V and 10 bases from J; bases unmatched to any gene: 5. The CDR3 length is 12 residues. The CDR3 DNA follows: TGTGCCAGCAGACGGGACAGGGGCTCAGCTTTCTTT. This encodes CASRRDRGSAFF.

The chain joins TRBV5-1 to TRBJ2-1; 9 nucleotides match TRBD2. The CDR3 loop spans 16 amino acids. The germline V gene has CDR1 SGHRS and CDR2 YFSETQ. With V trimmed by 4 bases and J by 5 bases, 10 bases remained unmatched. The DNA of the CDR3 is TGCGCCAGCAGCCCGGGCCTAGCGGGGATTAACAATGAGCAGTTCTTC. This sequence encodes CASSPGLAGINNEQFF. Filled out from reference TRBV5-1 and TRBJ2-1, the complete variable domain reads KAGVTQTPRYLIKTRGQQVTLSCSPISGHRSVSWYQQTPGQGLQFLFEYFSETQRNKGNFPGRFSGRQFSNSRSEMNVSTLELGDSALYLCASSPGLAGINNEQFFGPGTRLTVL.

The V gene is TRBV28, the J gene TRBJ1-2; D is unclear. V lost 5 bases, J lost 5 bases, and 12 bases lay in between. The CDR3 sequence is 13 residues long. Per germline, CDR1 MDHEN and CDR2 SYDVKM. The CDR3 DNA reads TGTGCCAGCAGTCCGACTACCCGGTATGGCTACACCTTC. As protein: CASSPTTRYGYTF.

The chain couples TRBV19 to TRBJ1-2; no definite D call. The CDR3 contains 13 residues. Germline V gene sequence: CDR1 LNHDA, CDR2 SQIVND (reference sequence). V gave up 7 bases and J gave up 8 bases, with 17 bases separating them. This chain's CDR3 is CASTLRETGGYTF. The CDR3 region has the DNA TGTGCCAGTACTCTGAGGGAGACGGGGGGCTACACCTTC.

V is TRBV9 and J is TRBJ2-7; D possibly corresponds to TRBD2 (6 bases). With 5 bases removed from V and 3 bases from J, the gap between germline ends came to 12 bases. This CDR3 spans 13 amino acids. Germline lookup yields CDR1 SGDLS and CDR2 YYNGEE. DNA of the CDR3: TGTGCCAGCAGTGAAGGGACTTTCTACGAGCAGTACTTC. Translation: CASSEGTFYEQYF.

The chain combines TRBV4-1 with TRBJ2-2; tentative D call: TRBD2 (5 bases). CDR3 length: 18 residues. Trimming shortened V by 1 base and J by 6 bases, and 21 bases separated the two germline ends. Germline lookup yields CDR1 MGHRA and CDR2 YSYEKL. CDR3 nucleotides: TGCGCCAGCAGCCAAGGGCCCCCCTGGCTAGCTCTGGCCGGGGAGCTGTTTTTT. It is translated as CASSQGPPWLALAGELFF.

The table lists this clone with a count of one. The chain joins TRBV19 to TRBJ1-4; a possible D gene is TRBD1 (5 bases). Deletions cut 3 bases from V and 7 bases from J, with 18 bases between. The germline V gene has CDR1 LNHDA and CDR2 SQIVND (reference sequence). CDR3 size: 16 residues. Written as DNA, the CDR3 is TGTGCCAGTAGTATGAGGCTTCGGCAGGGAGGTGAAAAACTGTTTTTT. It specifies CASSMRLRQGGEKLFF.

The genes are TRBV7-2 and TRBJ1-2, with D maybe TRBD1 (6 bases). Germline values: CDR1 SGHTA, CDR2 FQGNSA. This CDR3 comprises 18 residues. V lost 1 base to trimming and J lost 4 bases, with 22 bases between them. The CDR3 loop reads CASSLVTAGVDSGYGYTF. The CDR3, as DNA: TGTGCCAGCAGCTTAGTAACCGCAGGGGTCGACTCCGGCTATGGCTACACCTTC.

This clone appeared a few times. The V call is TRBV5-4, the J call TRBJ2-7, with TRBD1 as a possible D gene (6 bases). Germline V gene lookup returns CDR1 SGHNT and CDR2 YYREEE (reference sequence). With 0 bases removed from V and 6 bases from J, the gap between germline ends came to 7 bases. The CDR3 is made up of 12 amino acids. CDR3 DNA sequence: TGTGCCAGCAGCTTGGTACAGGGCGAGCAGTACTTC. Protein: CASSLVQGEQYF.

This clone was observed a few times. This rearrangement joins TRBV10-3 to TRBJ1-3; 8 nucleotides match TRBD1. The CDR3 is made up of 17 amino acids. Germline V lookup: CDR1 ENHRY, CDR2 SYGVKD. Unmatched junction bases numbered 7, after V lost 0 bases and J lost 3 bases. The CDR3 here is CAISESQGAVVGNTIYF. As DNA, the CDR3 is TGTGCCATCAGTGAGTCGCAGGGGGCAGTAGTTGGAAACACCATATATTTT.

The gene calls are TRBV10-3 and TRBJ1-1, with 7 bases lining up with TRBD1. The CDR3 loop spans 16 amino acids. From germline, CDR1 is ENHRY and CDR2 SYGVKD. The V and J ends lost 2 bases and 7 bases, in that order; junction bases with no gene match: 13. The CDR3 loop is CAISEGGGEFFGEAFF. DNA for the CDR3: TGTGCCATCAGTGAGGGAGGGGGCGAATTTTTTGGTGAAGCTTTCTTT.

The V call is TRBV19, the J call TRBJ2-7; 12 bases map to TRBD2. Germline lookup yields CDR1 LNHDA and CDR2 SQIVND (reference sequence). CDR3 length: 16 amino acids. J lost 0 bases, V lost 4 bases, and 4 bases had no gene match. The CDR3 is CASSTRGLAGSYEQYF. For the CDR3, the DNA is TGTGCCAGTAGTACCCGGGGACTAGCGGGCTCCTACGAGCAGTACTTC.

The V and J genes are TRBV9 and TRBJ2-7; TRBD1 might be the D (6 bases). The CDR3 is 13 residues long. V lost 0 bases, J lost 3 bases, and 7 bases lay in between. Germline V gene sequence: CDR1 SGDLS, CDR2 YYNGEE. The CDR3 coding sequence is TGTGCCAGCAGCGTAGAGGACAGCTACGAGCAGTACTTC. This codes for CASSVEDSYEQYF.

The chain recombines TRBV18 with TRBJ1-1, with TRBD1 matching over 8 bases. V was pared by 3 bases and J by 1 base, with 4 bases of the junction left unmatched. The germline gives CDR1 KGHSH, CDR2 LQKENI. The CDR3 totals 15 residues. The CDR3: CASSPGTGKNTEAFF. The CDR3, as DNA: TGTGCCAGCTCACCCGGGACAGGAAAGAACACTGAAGCTTTCTTT.

The chain links TRBV27 to TRBJ2-1; TRBD2 might be the D (5 bases). The CDR3 loop spans 14 amino acids. The germline gives CDR1 MNHEY, CDR2 SMNVEV (reference sequence). Trimming cost V 2 bases and J 4 bases, with 9 bases left between them. The CDR3 DNA reads as TGTGCCAGCAGTTTAGGCACGGGGTACAATGAGCAGTTCTTC. Its translation: CASSLGTGYNEQFF.

V usage is TRBV5-8 and J usage is TRBJ2-7, with 16 bases identical to TRBD2. CDR3 length: 16 residues. Trimming cost V 4 bases and J 6 bases; bases outside gene matches: 7. Germline-derived CDR1 and CDR2 are SGHTS and YDEGEE. CDR3 nucleotides: TGTGCCAGCAGCCCAGCGGGACTAGCGGGAGGGATCGAGCAGTACTTC. This codes for CASSPAGLAGGIEQYF.

The chain recombines TRBV12-3 or TRBV12-4 with TRBJ1-1; D not certain. V shed 6 bases and J shed 8 bases, with 10 bases lying between them. CDR3 length: 11 amino acids. The CDR3 loop reads CASSTRSEAFF. CDR3 DNA: TGTGCCAGCAGCACAAGGAGCGAAGCTTTCTTT.

The chain employs TRBV7-2 and TRBJ2-1; D ambiguous. Germline V gene sequence: CDR1 SGHTA, CDR2 FQGNSA. The CDR3 totals 13 residues. The V gene lost 8 bases and the J gene lost 0 bases, with 8 bases spanning the gap. This CDR3 reads CASAIASYNEQFF. The CDR3 DNA follows: TGTGCCAGCGCGATAGCCTCCTACAATGAGCAGTTCTTC.